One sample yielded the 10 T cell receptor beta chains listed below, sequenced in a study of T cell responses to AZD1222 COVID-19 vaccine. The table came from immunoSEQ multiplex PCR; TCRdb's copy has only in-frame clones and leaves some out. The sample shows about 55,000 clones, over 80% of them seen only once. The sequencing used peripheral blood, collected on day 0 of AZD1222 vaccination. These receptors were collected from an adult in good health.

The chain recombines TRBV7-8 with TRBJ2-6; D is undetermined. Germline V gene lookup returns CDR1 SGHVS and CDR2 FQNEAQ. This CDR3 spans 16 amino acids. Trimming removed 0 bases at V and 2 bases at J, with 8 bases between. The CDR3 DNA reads TGTGCCAGCAGCTTAGCGCGACTTGCTGGGGCCAACGTCCTGACTTTC. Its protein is CASSLARLAGANVLTF.

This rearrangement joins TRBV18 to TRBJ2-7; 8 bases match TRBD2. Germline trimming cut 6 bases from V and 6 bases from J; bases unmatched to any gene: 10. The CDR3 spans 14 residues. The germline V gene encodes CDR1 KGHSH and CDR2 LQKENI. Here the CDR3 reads CASSPGTRGREQYF. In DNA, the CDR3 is TGTGCCAGCTCTCCGGGGACTAGAGGGCGCGAGCAGTACTTC.

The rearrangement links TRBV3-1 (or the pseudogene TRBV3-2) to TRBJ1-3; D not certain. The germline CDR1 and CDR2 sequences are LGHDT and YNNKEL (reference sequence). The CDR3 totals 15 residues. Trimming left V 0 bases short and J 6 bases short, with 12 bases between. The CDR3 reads CASSQDMGFQNTIYF. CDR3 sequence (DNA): TGTGCCAGCAGCCAAGACATGGGTTTTCAAAACACCATATATTTT.

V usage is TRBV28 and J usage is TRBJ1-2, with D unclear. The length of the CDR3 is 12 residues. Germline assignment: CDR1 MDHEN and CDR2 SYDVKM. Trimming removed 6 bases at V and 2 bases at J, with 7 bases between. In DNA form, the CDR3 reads TGTGCCAGCAGGCCCCCAAACTATGGCTACACCTTC. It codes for CASRPPNYGYTF.

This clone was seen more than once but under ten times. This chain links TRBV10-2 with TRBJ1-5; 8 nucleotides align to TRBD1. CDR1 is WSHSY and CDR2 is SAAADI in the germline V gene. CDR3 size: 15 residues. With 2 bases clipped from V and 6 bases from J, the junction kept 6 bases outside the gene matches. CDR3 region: CASSETDRVGQPQHF. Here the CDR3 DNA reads TGCGCCAGCAGTGAGACGGACAGGGTTGGTCAGCCCCAGCATTTT.

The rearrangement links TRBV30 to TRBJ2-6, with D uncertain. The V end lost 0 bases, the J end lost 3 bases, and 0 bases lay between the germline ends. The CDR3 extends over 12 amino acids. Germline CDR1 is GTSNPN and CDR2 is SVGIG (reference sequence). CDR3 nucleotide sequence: TGTGCCTGGAGTGTTGGGGCCAACGTCCTGACTTTC. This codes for CAWSVGANVLTF.

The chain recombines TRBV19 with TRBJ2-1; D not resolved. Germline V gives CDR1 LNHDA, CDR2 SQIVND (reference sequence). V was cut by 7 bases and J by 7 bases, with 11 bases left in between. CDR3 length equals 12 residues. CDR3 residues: CASTPDGNEQFF. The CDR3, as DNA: TGTGCCAGTACCCCGGATGGGAATGAGCAGTTCTTC.

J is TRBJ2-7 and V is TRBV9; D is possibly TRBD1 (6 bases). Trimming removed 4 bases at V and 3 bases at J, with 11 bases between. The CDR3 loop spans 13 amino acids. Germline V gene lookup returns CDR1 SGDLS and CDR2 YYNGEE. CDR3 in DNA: TGTGCCAGCAGCAATCGAGGGGGCTACGAGCAGTACTTC. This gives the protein CASSNRGGYEQYF.

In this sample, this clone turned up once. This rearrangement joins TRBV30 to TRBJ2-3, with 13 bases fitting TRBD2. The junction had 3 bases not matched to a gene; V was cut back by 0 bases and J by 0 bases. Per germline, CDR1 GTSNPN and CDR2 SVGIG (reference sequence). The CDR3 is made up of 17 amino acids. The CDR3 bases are TGTGCCTGGAGTGTCCCGGGACTAGCGGGGAGCACAGATACGCAGTATTTT. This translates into CAWSVPGLAGSTDTQYF.

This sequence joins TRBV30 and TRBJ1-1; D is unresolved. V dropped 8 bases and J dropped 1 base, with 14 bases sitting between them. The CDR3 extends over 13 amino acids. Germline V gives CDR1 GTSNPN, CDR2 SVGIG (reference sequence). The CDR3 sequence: CAGEIGSNTEAFF. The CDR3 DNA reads TGTGCCGGGGAGATAGGGTCGAACACTGAAGCTTTCTTT.